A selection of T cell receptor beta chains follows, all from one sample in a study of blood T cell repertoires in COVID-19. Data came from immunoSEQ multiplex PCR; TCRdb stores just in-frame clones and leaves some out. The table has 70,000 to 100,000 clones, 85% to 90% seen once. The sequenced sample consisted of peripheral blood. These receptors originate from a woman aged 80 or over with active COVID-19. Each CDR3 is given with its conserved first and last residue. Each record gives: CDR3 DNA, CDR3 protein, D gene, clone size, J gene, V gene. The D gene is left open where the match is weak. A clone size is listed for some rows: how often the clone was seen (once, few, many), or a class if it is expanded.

cdr3_nt: TGTGCCTGGAGTGTACTTTGCGGGAGCCCCTACAATGAGCAGTTCTTC; cdr3_aa: CAWSVLCGSPYNEQFF; d_call: TRBD2; clone_size: NA; j_call: TRBJ2-1; v_call: TRBV30
cdr3_nt: TGTGCCAGCAGCTTAAACGTAGGGACACCTCGAATCTACGAGCAGTACTTC; cdr3_aa: CASSLNVGTPRIYEQYF; d_call: NA; clone_size: few; j_call: TRBJ2-7; v_call: TRBV5-6
cdr3_nt: TGTGCCTGCGAAGGGGCCCCCGGGACAGGGGTTAGCGGGAGGGTCCCCTCTGGGGCCAACGTCCTGACTTTC; cdr3_aa: CACEGAPGTGVSGRVPSGANVLTF; d_call: NA; clone_size: NA; j_call: TRBJ2-6; v_call: TRBV2
cdr3_nt: TGTGCCAGCAGCGTGCTTAGTCGGGGAAACACCGGGGAGCTGTTTTTT; cdr3_aa: CASSVLSRGNTGELFF; d_call: NA; clone_size: NA; j_call: TRBJ2-2; v_call: TRBV9
cdr3_nt: TGTGCCAGCAGTCCTGGACTCCCCCTCGAGCAGTACTTC; cdr3_aa: CASSPGLPLEQYF; d_call: NA; clone_size: NA; j_call: TRBJ2-7; v_call: TRBV6-5
cdr3_nt: TGTGCCATCAGTGACGAGGTGTTACAGGACGGAGTGGTTGGCTATGGCTACACCTTC; cdr3_aa: CAISDEVLQDGVVGYGYTF; d_call: NA; clone_size: NA; j_call: TRBJ1-2; v_call: TRBV10-3
cdr3_nt: TGTGCCAGCAGTTACTGGGGGCGGGGCAATCAGCCCCAGCATTTT; cdr3_aa: CASSYWGRGNQPQHF; d_call: NA; clone_size: NA; j_call: TRBJ1-5; v_call: TRBV6-2/TRBV6-3
cdr3_nt: TGTGCCAGCAGCTTAGAATTGCCGACAGGGGGCACTGAAGCTTTCTTT; cdr3_aa: CASSLELPTGGTEAFF; d_call: TRBD1; clone_size: NA; j_call: TRBJ1-1; v_call: TRBV7-3
cdr3_nt: TGTGCCAGCAGCCGATCTAGCGGGAGGGGCGGGAATACGCAGTATTTT; cdr3_aa: CASSRSSGRGGNTQYF; d_call: TRBD2; clone_size: NA; j_call: TRBJ2-3; v_call: TRBV4-2
cdr3_nt: TGTGCCAGCAGCCGTCCCGGCGAGCAGTACTTC; cdr3_aa: CASSRPGEQYF; d_call: NA; clone_size: once; j_call: TRBJ2-7; v_call: TRBV6-5
cdr3_nt: TGTGCCAGCGCCAGGGTTTCTAATTCACCCCTCCACTTT; cdr3_aa: CASARVSNSPLHF; d_call: NA; clone_size: NA; j_call: TRBJ1-6; v_call: TRBV28
cdr3_nt: TGTGCCAGCAGCCAGGAAGCGGGCCAAGAGACCCAGTACTTC; cdr3_aa: CASSQEAGQETQYF; d_call: NA; clone_size: NA; j_call: TRBJ2-5; v_call: TRBV3-1/TRBV3-2
cdr3_nt: TGTGCCAGCAGCTCGGGGACAGGGTTGAACACTGAAGCTTTCTTT; cdr3_aa: CASSSGTGLNTEAFF; d_call: TRBD1; clone_size: NA; j_call: TRBJ1-1; v_call: TRBV7-9
cdr3_nt: TGTGCCAGCAGCATACAGGGGGCTTTTGGGGATACGCAGTATTTT; cdr3_aa: CASSIQGAFGDTQYF; d_call: TRBD1; clone_size: once; j_call: TRBJ2-3; v_call: TRBV7-3
cdr3_nt: TGTGCCAGCAGCGCCGGGACAGAGAACCCTAGCAATCAGCCCCAGCATTTT; cdr3_aa: CASSAGTENPSNQPQHF; d_call: TRBD1; clone_size: NA; j_call: TRBJ1-5; v_call: TRBV9
cdr3_nt: TGTGCCAGCAGCTTAGCGTTAGCGGGACCCCTCGAGCAGTACTTC; cdr3_aa: CASSLALAGPLEQYF; d_call: TRBD2; clone_size: NA; j_call: TRBJ2-7; v_call: TRBV7-2
cdr3_nt: TGTGCCAGCAGGCAAACAGGGTACCGGTACAATGAGCAGTTCTTC; cdr3_aa: CASRQTGYRYNEQFF; d_call: NA; clone_size: NA; j_call: TRBJ2-1; v_call: TRBV14
cdr3_nt: TGTGCCAGTGCCTTGGACAGAGCCACCGGGGAGCTGTTTTTT; cdr3_aa: CASALDRATGELFF; d_call: NA; clone_size: NA; j_call: TRBJ2-2; v_call: TRBV2
cdr3_nt: TGTGCCAGCAGCAAGACAGGGGGCGCGGGGGAGCAGTACTTC; cdr3_aa: CASSKTGGAGEQYF; d_call: TRBD1; clone_size: NA; j_call: TRBJ2-7; v_call: TRBV7-2
cdr3_nt: TGTGCCAGCAGCCAGTTAGCAGCACAAGAGACCCAGTACTTC; cdr3_aa: CASSQLAAQETQYF; d_call: NA; clone_size: NA; j_call: TRBJ2-5; v_call: TRBV14
cdr3_nt: TGTGCCAGCAGTTCCCCGAGGGGAGCGGGAGGGCTTGAGACCCAGTACTTC; cdr3_aa: CASSSPRGAGGLETQYF; d_call: TRBD2; clone_size: NA; j_call: TRBJ2-5; v_call: TRBV28
cdr3_nt: TGTGCCCATCCCGGCAGCGCTAGCTCCTACGAGCAGTACTTC; cdr3_aa: CAHPGSASSYEQYF; d_call: NA; clone_size: NA; j_call: TRBJ2-7; v_call: TRBV24-1
cdr3_nt: TGTGCCAGCTCTCGGACACACGAAACCACGGCCCAAGCTTTCTTT; cdr3_aa: CASSRTHETTAQAFF; d_call: NA; clone_size: NA; j_call: TRBJ1-1; v_call: TRBV18
cdr3_nt: TGTGCCAGCAGCTTGGCCCGCGGGAGGTTCACAGATACGCAGTATTTT; cdr3_aa: CASSLARGRFTDTQYF; d_call: TRBD2; clone_size: NA; j_call: TRBJ2-3; v_call: TRBV5-4
cdr3_nt: TGTGCCAGCAGCTTAGCCCGGACAGATACGCAGTATTTT; cdr3_aa: CASSLARTDTQYF; d_call: NA; clone_size: NA; j_call: TRBJ2-3; v_call: TRBV7-2
cdr3_nt: TGCAGCGTCCCCGGGACTCGCTCCTACGAGCAGTACTTC; cdr3_aa: CSVPGTRSYEQYF; d_call: NA; clone_size: NA; j_call: TRBJ2-7; v_call: TRBV29-1
cdr3_nt: TGTGCCAGCAGTCGATTTGGACAGGGGAGGAGGACCCAGTACTTC; cdr3_aa: CASSRFGQGRRTQYF; d_call: TRBD1; clone_size: NA; j_call: TRBJ2-5; v_call: TRBV28
cdr3_nt: TGTGCCAGCAGCCCCAGTATTGCACCCCTCCACTTT; cdr3_aa: CASSPSIAPLHF; d_call: NA; clone_size: NA; j_call: TRBJ1-6; v_call: TRBV7-2
cdr3_nt: TGTGCCAGCAGCTTTTTTTTTCGGGATACGCAGTATTTT; cdr3_aa: CASSFFFRDTQYF; d_call: NA; clone_size: NA; j_call: TRBJ2-3; v_call: TRBV7-9
cdr3_nt: TGCAGCGTTGGTCAGTGGGGGGGAGGGGATACGCAGTATTTT; cdr3_aa: CSVGQWGGGDTQYF; d_call: TRBD2; clone_size: NA; j_call: TRBJ2-3; v_call: TRBV29-1
cdr3_nt: TGTGCCAGCAGTCGGATAGCGGGTCTGGTGGATACGCAGTATTTT; cdr3_aa: CASSRIAGLVDTQYF; d_call: TRBD2; clone_size: NA; j_call: TRBJ2-3; v_call: TRBV28
cdr3_nt: TGTGCCATCAGCGAGTCTGGTAGAGATACGCAGTATTTT; cdr3_aa: CAISESGRDTQYF; d_call: NA; clone_size: NA; j_call: TRBJ2-3; v_call: TRBV10-3
cdr3_nt: TGTGCCTGGAGAGCGAGGATGAACACTGAAGCTTTCTTT; cdr3_aa: CAWRARMNTEAFF; d_call: NA; clone_size: NA; j_call: TRBJ1-1; v_call: TRBV30
cdr3_nt: TGCGCCAGCAGACAGGGGGCAAACACAGATACGCAGTATTTT; cdr3_aa: CASRQGANTDTQYF; d_call: TRBD1; clone_size: few; j_call: TRBJ2-3; v_call: TRBV5-1
cdr3_nt: TGTGCCAGCAGTACAAGGGGGGGGACTGACTCTGGAAACACCATATATTTT; cdr3_aa: CASSTRGGTDSGNTIYF; d_call: NA; clone_size: once; j_call: TRBJ1-3; v_call: TRBV27
cdr3_nt: TGCGCCAGCAGCCCGCAGGGTGGAGGGCCCACCTATGGCTACACCTTC; cdr3_aa: CASSPQGGGPTYGYTF; d_call: NA; clone_size: once; j_call: TRBJ1-2; v_call: TRBV4-1
cdr3_nt: TGTGCCATCAAGGCCTTCAGGTCCCAAGAGACCCAGTACTTC; cdr3_aa: CAIKAFRSQETQYF; d_call: NA; clone_size: NA; j_call: TRBJ2-5; v_call: TRBV10-3
cdr3_nt: TGTGCCACCAGTGCCCCGACAGACTACACCGGGGAGCTGTTTTTT; cdr3_aa: CATSAPTDYTGELFF; d_call: NA; clone_size: NA; j_call: TRBJ2-2; v_call: TRBV24-1
cdr3_nt: TGTGCCAGCAGCTCAGGACCGGGGTACGAGCAGTACTTC; cdr3_aa: CASSSGPGYEQYF; d_call: NA; clone_size: NA; j_call: TRBJ2-7; v_call: TRBV7-3
cdr3_nt: TGTGCCACCAACGCGGGGGTAAACTACGAGCAGTACTTC; cdr3_aa: CATNAGVNYEQYF; d_call: TRBD2; clone_size: NA; j_call: TRBJ2-7; v_call: TRBV5-4
cdr3_nt: TGCAGTGCTAGTCCGGGACAGTTAAACTATGGCTACACCTTC; cdr3_aa: CSASPGQLNYGYTF; d_call: TRBD1; clone_size: few; j_call: TRBJ1-2; v_call: TRBV20-1
cdr3_nt: TGCGCCAGCAGCCCAGCCGCGGGACAGAACTACGAGCAGTACTTC; cdr3_aa: CASSPAAGQNYEQYF; d_call: NA; clone_size: NA; j_call: TRBJ2-7; v_call: TRBV5-1
cdr3_nt: TGTGCCAGCACCTATGGGACAGTGAACACTGAAGCTTTCTTT; cdr3_aa: CASTYGTVNTEAFF; d_call: TRBD1; clone_size: once; j_call: TRBJ1-1; v_call: TRBV2
cdr3_nt: TGTGCCATCAGCGAAACCGGGACTAGAGGTGACAATGAGCAGTTCTTC; cdr3_aa: CAISETGTRGDNEQFF; d_call: TRBD2; clone_size: NA; j_call: TRBJ2-1; v_call: TRBV10-3
cdr3_nt: TGTGCCACCAGTGGGGGGGGCCTTTATAGGCAGTTCTTC; cdr3_aa: CATSGGGLYRQFF; d_call: NA; clone_size: NA; j_call: TRBJ2-1; v_call: TRBV24-1
cdr3_nt: TGTGCCATCAGTGAGTCACTTCCCACTGAAGCTTTCTTT; cdr3_aa: CAISESLPTEAFF; d_call: NA; clone_size: NA; j_call: TRBJ1-1; v_call: TRBV10-3
cdr3_nt: TGTGCCAGTAGTTCGGGGTTGTCTGGGGCCAACGTCCTGACTTTC; cdr3_aa: CASSSGLSGANVLTF; d_call: NA; clone_size: NA; j_call: TRBJ2-6; v_call: TRBV19
cdr3_nt: TGCGCCAGCAGCCCCGGGACTAGCGGGAGGGCGGGCGAGCAGTACTTC; cdr3_aa: CASSPGTSGRAGEQYF; d_call: TRBD2; clone_size: NA; j_call: TRBJ2-7; v_call: TRBV4-1
cdr3_nt: TGTGCCAGCAGCTTTTGGGGGGGAAGTAATGAGCAGTTCTTC; cdr3_aa: CASSFWGGSNEQFF; d_call: TRBD2; clone_size: NA; j_call: TRBJ2-1; v_call: TRBV11-3
cdr3_nt: TGTGCCAGCAGTGAGACAGGGGAAGGCTACACCTTC; cdr3_aa: CASSETGEGYTF; d_call: TRBD1; clone_size: once; j_call: TRBJ1-2; v_call: TRBV2
cdr3_nt: TGCGCCAGCAGCTTGGGACTAGCGGGAGACCTCGCGAACACCGGGGAGCTGTTTTTT; cdr3_aa: CASSLGLAGDLANTGELFF; d_call: TRBD2; clone_size: NA; j_call: TRBJ2-2; v_call: TRBV5-1